The 22 T cell receptor beta chains below all came from one sample that was sequenced in a study of shared clonotypes between healthy human individuals. TCRdb's table, derived via immunoSEQ multiplex PCR, lists solely in-frame clones and lacks some. The sample includes roughly 2.6 million clones, around nine tenths of them seen just once. The source material was naive CD4+ T cells sorted from blood. The subset: CD45RA+ positively selected. The origin of the receptors is a young man in good health.

The rearrangement links TRBV25-1 to TRBJ2-5; 11 bases are a match to TRBD1. The CDR3 loop spans 15 amino acids. V lost 4 bases, J lost 4 bases, and 5 bases stayed unmatched. In germline, CDR1 is MGHDK, CDR2 SYGVNS. The chain's CDR3 is CASSVGTGGGETQYF. The CDR3 coding sequence is TGTGCCAGCAGTGTCGGGACAGGGGGGGGAGAGACCCAGTACTTC. The whole variable domain, filled in from reference TRBV25-1 and TRBJ2-5, reads EADIYQTPRYLVIGTGKKITLECSQTMGHDKMYWYQQDPGMELHLIHYSYGVNSTEKGDLSSESTVSRIRTEHFPLTLESARPSHTSQYLCASSVGTGGGETQYFGPGTRLLVL.

The CDR3 DNA reads as TGTGCCATCAGTGAGGTCGGCCAGCTGAACACCGGGGAGCTGTTTTTT. It encodes CAISEVGQLNTGELFF. This chain joins TRBV10-3 and TRBJ2-2; unclear D gene. The CDR3 has 16 residues. Germline V CDR1 and CDR2: ENHRY, SYGVKD. Between the trimmed V and J ends, which lost 2 bases and 1 base, there was a span of 11 bases.

This chain joins TRBV11-3 and TRBJ1-1; D ambiguous. V lost 0 bases, J lost 7 bases, and 6 bases lay in between. The CDR3 runs to 12 residues. Germline loops: CDR1 SGHNT, CDR2 YENEEA. The chain's CDR3 is CASSLEGSEAFF. The CDR3 region has the DNA TGTGCCAGCAGCTTAGAGGGGAGTGAAGCTTTCTTT. The variable domain in full, with the rest retrieved from reference TRBV11-3 and TRBJ1-1, is EAGVVQSPRYKIIEKKQPVAFWCNPISGHNTLYWYLQNLGQGPELLIRYENEEAVDDSQLPKDRFSAERLKGVDSTLKIQPAELGDSAVYLCASSLEGSEAFFGQGTRLTVV.

This chain joins TRBV30 and TRBJ1-4; 7 bases are a match to TRBD1. J was trimmed by 7 bases and V by 0 bases; bases with no gene match: 5. Germline CDR1 reads GTSNPN; CDR2 reads SVGIG (reference sequence). The CDR3 has 14 amino acids. Written as DNA, the CDR3 is TGTGCCTGGAGTGTAAGGGACAGATCTGAAAAACTGTTTTTT. Its translation: CAWSVRDRSEKLFF.

The V and J genes are TRBV18 and TRBJ1-4; D remains unclear. Per germline, CDR1 KGHSH and CDR2 LQKENI. The CDR3 runs to 12 residues. V lost 2 bases to trimming and J lost 8 bases, with 6 bases between them. The CDR3 loop is CASSPNVEKLFF. The DNA for the CDR3 is TGTGCCAGCTCACCAAACGTAGAAAAACTGTTTTTT.

In this sample, this clone turned up once. The rearrangement joins TRBV6-1 to TRBJ1-1; 7 positions match TRBD1. Trimming at V came to 4 bases and at J to 1 base, leaving 6 bases not matched to a gene. Germline assignment: CDR1 MNHNS and CDR2 SASEGT. The CDR3 length is 15 residues. CDR3 DNA sequence: TGTGCCAGCAGTGCTCACAGGGGTCAGAACACTGAAGCTTTCTTT. Translating gives CASSAHRGQNTEAFF.

This clone was seen a few times. V and J are TRBV13 and TRBJ1-4; a possible D gene is TRBD1 (6 bases). V was pared by 6 bases and J by 8 bases, with 10 bases between. Germline CDR1 and CDR2: PRHDT and FYEKMQ (reference sequence). The CDR3 sequence is 12 residues long. The CDR3 DNA sequence: TGTGCCAGCAGGAAAGGGGGGGAAAAACTGTTTTTT. Its protein is CASRKGGEKLFF.

The rearrangement uses TRBV7-2 and TRBJ2-7; either TRBD1 or TRBD2 may fit D (6 bases each). This CDR3 has 15 amino acids. CDR1 and CDR2 (germline): SGHTA, FQGNSA. V was trimmed by 2 bases and J by 7 bases, leaving 18 bases between them. CDR3 DNA: TGTGCCAGCAGCTTAAGGGGGGTTGGGGCGCGTGAGCAGTACTTC. Protein sequence: CASSLRGVGAREQYF.

The rearrangement joins TRBV6-5 to TRBJ1-1, with D perhaps TRBD1 (5 bases). This CDR3 spans 14 amino acids. Germline V gene data show CDR1 as MNHEY and CDR2 as SVGAGI. V gave up 5 bases and J gave up 6 bases, with 16 bases separating them. In DNA, the CDR3 is TGTGCCAGCAGTCCTGGTCAGGGTCCCCCTGAAGCTTTCTTT. Protein sequence: CASSPGQGPPEAFF.

The genes are TRBV18 and TRBJ2-3; D call uncertain. Germline V gives CDR1 KGHSH, CDR2 LQKENI. The CDR3 has 12 amino acids. V was shortened by 6 bases and J by 2 bases, with 6 bases between the two germline ends. CDR3 in DNA: TGTGCCAGCTCGACATACACAGATACGCAGTATTTT. Protein: CASSTYTDTQYF.

Only a few counts were recorded for this clone. The chain employs TRBV4-1 and TRBJ1-2; D unresolved. The germline V and J ends were trimmed by 0 bases and 8 bases, with 13 bases remaining between them. This CDR3 has 14 amino acids. Germline assignment: CDR1 MGHRA and CDR2 YSYEKL. The CDR3 region has the DNA TGCGCCAGCAGCCAAGATGGCGTCACATTAGGCTACACCTTC. This codes for CASSQDGVTLGYTF.

The genes are TRBV28 and TRBJ2-3; 9 nucleotides align to TRBD2. Germline lookup yields CDR1 MDHEN and CDR2 SYDVKM. Trimming at V came to 7 bases and at J to 3 bases, leaving 8 bases not matched to a gene. This CDR3 is built from 15 residues. CDR3 protein: CASTFSGGRTDTQYF. The CDR3 DNA sequence: TGTGCCAGCACATTTAGCGGGGGAAGAACAGATACGCAGTATTTT.

The chain uses TRBV10-1 and TRBJ2-7; 9 positions agree with TRBD2. Trimming took 2 bases from V and 4 from J; bases not matched to a gene: 6. CDR3 length equals 15 residues. CDR1 is WNHNN and CDR2 is SYGVQD in the germline V gene (reference sequence). CDR3 in amino acids: CASSESLAGKYEQYF. The DNA of the CDR3 is TGCGCCAGCAGTGAGAGCCTAGCGGGAAAGTACGAGCAGTACTTC.

Here the CDR3 DNA reads TGTGCCAGCAGCTTCGGACAGGGATCAAGGGAGCAGTACTTC. It translates to CASSFGQGSREQYF. The V call is TRBV5-6, the J call TRBJ2-7, with TRBD1 matching 8 bases. In germline, CDR1 is SGHDT, CDR2 YYEEEE. Trimming took 2 bases from V and 7 from J; bases not matched to a gene: 8. This CDR3 comprises 14 residues.

The V call is TRBV19, the J call TRBJ1-5; 10 positions match TRBD1. Germline V gives CDR1 LNHDA, CDR2 SQIVND (reference sequence). The CDR3 is 20 amino acids. With 5 bases clipped from V and 1 base from J, the junction kept 17 bases outside the gene matches. The CDR3 loop is CASSLTSETGGAWSNQPQHF. For the CDR3, the DNA is TGTGCCAGTAGTCTAACCTCCGAGACAGGGGGCGCGTGGAGCAATCAGCCCCAGCATTTT. Together with reference TRBV19 and TRBJ1-5, the CDR3 gives the full variable domain: DGGITQSPKYLFRKEGQNVTLSCEQNLNHDAMYWYRQDPGQGLRLIYYSQIVNDFQKGDIAEGYSVSREKKESFPLTVTSAQKNPTAFYLCASSLTSETGGAWSNQPQHFGDGTRLSIL.

The chain recombines TRBV10-3 with TRBJ2-7; TRBD1 matches 9 bases. Germline assignment: CDR1 ENHRY and CDR2 SYGVKD. The ends lost 5 bases at V and 5 bases at J; junction bases unmatched: 1. The CDR3 contains 12 residues. The CDR3 nucleotides are TGTGCCATCAGTCGGACAGGGGACGAGCAGTACTTC. The encoded protein is CAISRTGDEQYF.

The V call is TRBV9, the J call TRBJ2-5; no clear D gene. CDR1 and CDR2 from the germline V gene are SGDLS and YYNGEE. CDR3 length: 13 amino acids. V was cut by 0 bases and J by 5 bases, with 8 bases left in between. CDR3 amino acids: CASSVAERETQYF. The CDR3 nucleotides read TGTGCCAGCAGCGTAGCAGAGAGGGAGACCCAGTACTTC.

The V call is TRBV6-6, the J call TRBJ2-7; tentative D call: TRBD1 (5 bases). The V and J ends lost 4 bases and 5 bases respectively, with 12 bases between them. Germline-derived CDR1 and CDR2 are MNHNY and SVGAGI (reference sequence). CDR3 length: 13 amino acids. The DNA of the CDR3 is TGTGCCAGCAGTTGGAAAGGGGCCGACGAGCAGTACTTC. It translates to CASSWKGADEQYF.

The chain couples TRBV2 to TRBJ2-7; maybe TRBD1 (5 bases). Germline V CDR1 and CDR2: SNHLY, FYNNEI. V lost 1 base, J lost 5 bases, and 18 bases lay in between. The CDR3 totals 16 residues. The CDR3 loop is CASSEVRPPGIHEQYF. The CDR3 nucleotides read TGTGCCAGCAGTGAAGTCAGACCCCCAGGGATTCACGAGCAGTACTTC.

V and J are TRBV19 and TRBJ2-7; D uncertain. Germline V gives CDR1 LNHDA, CDR2 SQIVND (reference sequence). The CDR3 extends over 14 amino acids. The V and J ends lost 3 bases and 3 bases respectively, with 12 bases between them. CDR3 protein: CASSIFTSGYEQYF. The DNA of the CDR3 is TGTGCCAGTAGTATTTTCACTTCGGGCTACGAGCAGTACTTC. The complete variable domain, with remaining parts taken from reference TRBV19 and TRBJ2-7, reads DGGITQSPKYLFRKEGQNVTLSCEQNLNHDAMYWYRQDPGQGLRLIYYSQIVNDFQKGDIAEGYSVSREKKESFPLTVTSAQKNPTAFYLCASSIFTSGYEQYFGPGTRLTVT.

V and J are TRBV5-6 and TRBJ2-7; 9 bases fit TRBD1. Germline CDR1 is SGHDT and CDR2 is YYEEEE. V was pared by 0 bases and J by 0 bases, with 4 bases of the junction left unmatched. The CDR3 is 16 amino acids. The CDR3 reads CASSLVGTGNSYEQYF. The CDR3 bases are TGTGCCAGCAGCTTGGTAGGGACAGGGAACTCCTACGAGCAGTACTTC.

The chain recombines TRBV5-5 with TRBJ1-1; 7 bases agree with TRBD1. Germline V gene data show CDR1 as SGHKS and CDR2 as YYEKEE (reference sequence). The length of the CDR3 is 14 residues. V shed 3 bases, J shed 1 base, and the junction held 3 bases outside the gene matches. The CDR3 protein is CASSSGTANTEAFF. Here the CDR3 DNA reads TGTGCCAGCAGCTCCGGGACAGCGAACACTGAAGCTTTCTTT.